A selection of T cell receptor beta chains follows, all from one sample in a study of T-cell memory formation after mild COVID-19. Via MiXCR, TCRdb re-called the 5' RACE reads, giving one row per CDR3 protein. The sample carries fewer than 650,000 distinct CDR3 sequences, around a sixth recorded once. Material: PBMCs or a T cell subset sorted from them (not recorded which). Every receptor here comes from an adult woman who had mild COVID-19 (a few samples of this study predate the infection). Cell type and time point are not known. The CDR3 runs from the conserved cysteine through the conserved F or W. The D gene is left open where the match is weak. The size of a clone is reported for some rows only, either as once, few or many, or as a class for expanded clones.

D gene,J gene,clone size,V gene,CDR3 DNA,CDR3 protein
NA,TRBJ1-1,NA,TRBV12-3/TRBV12-4,TGTGCCAGCAGTTTGAGGGCCAGCGGAGCTTTCTTT,CASSLRASGAFF
TRBD1,TRBJ2-5,few,TRBV23-1,TGCGCCAGCCGGAAACTAAGGACAGGGTCGTGGGCAGAGACCCAGTACTTC,CASRKLRTGSWAETQYF
TRBD1,TRBJ2-3,NA,TRBV30,TGTGCCTGGAGTGGGACAGGGGGCAGGGGTGATACGCAGTATTTT,CAWSGTGGRGDTQYF
NA,TRBJ2-4,few,TRBV7-9,TGTGCCAGCAGCTTGGACAGCCCCATGGGAGCCAAAAACATTCAGTACTTC,CASSLDSPMGAKNIQYF
NA,TRBJ1-2,many,TRBV12-3/TRBV12-4,TGTGCCAGCAGTTTACGGGGCGCGAACTATGGCTACACCTTC,CASSLRGANYGYTF
TRBD2,TRBJ2-1,NA,TRBV19,TGTGCCAGTAGTATTCCTCGGACTAGCGGCTACAATGAGCAGTTCTTC,CASSIPRTSGYNEQFF
NA,TRBJ1-1,NA,TRBV5-1,TGCGCCAGCAGCTTCAGGGGCCGAGGGGATACTGAAGCTTTCTTT,CASSFRGRGDTEAFF
NA,TRBJ2-2,NA,TRBV6-5,TGTGCCAGCAGTTACTCGGGACTTTACACCGGGGAGCTGTTTTTT,CASSYSGLYTGELFF
TRBD2,TRBJ2-5,few,TRBV7-9,TGTGCCAGCAGCTCTAGCGGGATGGTGGAGACCCAGTACTTC,CASSSSGMVETQYF
NA,TRBJ1-5,NA,TRBV5-6,TGTGCCAGCAGCTTGGTAGGCAACAATCAGCCCCAGCATTTT,CASSLVGNNQPQHF
TRBD2,TRBJ2-1,few,TRBV7-9,TGTGCCAGCAGCCCGGGACTAGCGAGCAAGCAGTTCTTC,CASSPGLASKQFF
NA,TRBJ1-1,few,TRBV27,TGTGCCAGCACCCAATTACAGGGGAACACTGAAGCTTTCTTT,CASTQLQGNTEAFF
NA,TRBJ2-7,few,TRBV7-9,TGTGCCAGCAGCAAGCGAGGGGGATTTAACTACGAGCAGTACTTC,CASSKRGGFNYEQYF
NA,TRBJ2-3,NA,TRBV5-6,TGTGCCAGCAGTACTTATTGGGGCACAGATACGCAGTATTTT,CASSTYWGTDTQYF